The clone carrying this T cell receptor (beta chain) has just a few counts. TCRdb ran MiXCR on the RT-PCR reads and lists one entry per CDR3 protein. The data hold about 110,000 distinct CDR3 sequences, with about a third observed a single time. This CDR3 contains 20 residues. V shed 0 bases and J shed 0 bases, with 23 bases lying between them. Germline values: CDR1 DFQATT, CDR2 SNEGSKA (reference sequence). These data come from a study of patients and donors after allogeneic stem cell transplantation. Material for sequencing was blood, either unsorted or a sorted T cell fraction (not recorded which). The TCR sequence derives from a human donor who was either an allogeneic HSCT recipient or a stem cell or donor lymphocyte infusion donor (not recorded which). It is not recorded whose cells these are; they may come from a transplant donor. The rearrangement joins TRBV20-1 to TRBJ1-4; D might be TRBD1 (5 bases). CDR3: CSARDRSRGLEIATNEKLFF. DNA for the CDR3: TGCAGTGCTAGAGATCGGTCGCGGGGGTTGGAGATTGCAACTAATGAAAAACTGTTTTTT.